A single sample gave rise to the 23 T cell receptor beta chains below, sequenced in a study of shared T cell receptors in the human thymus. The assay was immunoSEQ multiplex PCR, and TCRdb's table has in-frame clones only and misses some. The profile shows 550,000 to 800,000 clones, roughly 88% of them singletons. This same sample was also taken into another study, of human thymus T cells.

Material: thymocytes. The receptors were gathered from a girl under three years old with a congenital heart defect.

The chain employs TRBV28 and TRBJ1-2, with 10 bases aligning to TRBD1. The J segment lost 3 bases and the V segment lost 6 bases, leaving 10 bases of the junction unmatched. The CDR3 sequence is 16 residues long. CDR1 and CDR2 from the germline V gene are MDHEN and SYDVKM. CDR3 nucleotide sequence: TGTGCCAGCAGCCCAATCGACAGGGGGCAGGACTATGGCTACACCTTC. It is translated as CASSPIDRGQDYGYTF.

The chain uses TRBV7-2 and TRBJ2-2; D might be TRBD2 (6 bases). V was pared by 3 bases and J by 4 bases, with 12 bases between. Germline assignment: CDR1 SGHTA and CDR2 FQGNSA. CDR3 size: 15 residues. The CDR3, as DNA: TGTGCCAGCAGCTTCCTGGGACTGGTCACCGGGGAGCTGTTTTTT. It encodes CASSFLGLVTGELFF.

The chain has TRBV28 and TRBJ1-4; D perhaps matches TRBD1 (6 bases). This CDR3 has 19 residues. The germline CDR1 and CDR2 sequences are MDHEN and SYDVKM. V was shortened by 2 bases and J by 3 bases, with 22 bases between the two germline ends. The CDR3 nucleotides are TGTGCCAGCAGTTTAAGATGCGTGGCAGGGGAGTCGCCTAATGAAAAACTGTTTTTT. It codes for CASSLRCVAGESPNEKLFF. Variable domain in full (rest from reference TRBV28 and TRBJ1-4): DVKVTQSSRYLVKRTGEKVFLECVQDMDHENMFWYRQDPGLGLRLIYFSYDVKMKEKGDIPEGYSVSREKKERFSLILESASTNQTSMYLCASSLRCVAGESPNEKLFFGSGTQLSVL.

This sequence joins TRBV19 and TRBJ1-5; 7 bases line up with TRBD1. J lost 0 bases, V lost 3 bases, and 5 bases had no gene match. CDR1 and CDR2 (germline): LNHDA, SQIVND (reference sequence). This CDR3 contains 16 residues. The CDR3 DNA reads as TGTGCCAGTAGTATCCCAGACAGGGATAGCAATCAGCCCCAGCATTTT. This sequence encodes CASSIPDRDSNQPQHF. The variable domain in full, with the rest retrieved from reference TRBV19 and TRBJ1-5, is DGGITQSPKYLFRKEGQNVTLSCEQNLNHDAMYWYRQDPGQGLRLIYYSQIVNDFQKGDIAEGYSVSREKKESFPLTVTSAQKNPTAFYLCASSIPDRDSNQPQHFGDGTRLSIL.

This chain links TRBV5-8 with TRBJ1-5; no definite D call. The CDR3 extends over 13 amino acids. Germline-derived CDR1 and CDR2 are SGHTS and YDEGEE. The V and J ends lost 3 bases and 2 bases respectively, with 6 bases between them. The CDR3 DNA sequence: TGTGCCAGCAGCTCTTTTGGCAATCAGCCCCAGCATTTT. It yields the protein CASSSFGNQPQHF.

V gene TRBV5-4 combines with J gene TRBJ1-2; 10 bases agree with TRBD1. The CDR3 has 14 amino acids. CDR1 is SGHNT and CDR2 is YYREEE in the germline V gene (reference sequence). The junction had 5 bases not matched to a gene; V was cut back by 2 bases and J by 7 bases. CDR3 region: CASSFLDRGLGYTF. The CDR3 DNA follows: TGTGCCAGCAGCTTTTTAGACAGGGGGCTTGGCTACACCTTC.

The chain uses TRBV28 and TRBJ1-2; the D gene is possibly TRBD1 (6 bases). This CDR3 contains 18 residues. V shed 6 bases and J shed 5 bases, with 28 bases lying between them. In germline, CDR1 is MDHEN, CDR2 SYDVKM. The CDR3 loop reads CASSTPSKAGTMTYGYTF. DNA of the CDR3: TGTGCCAGCAGCACACCATCAAAAGCCGGGACAATGACATATGGCTACACCTTC.

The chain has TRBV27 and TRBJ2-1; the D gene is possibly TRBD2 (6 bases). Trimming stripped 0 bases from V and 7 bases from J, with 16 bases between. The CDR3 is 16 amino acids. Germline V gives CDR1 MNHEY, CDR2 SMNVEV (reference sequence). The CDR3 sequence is CASSLSVRGFENEQFF. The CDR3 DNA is TGTGCCAGCAGTTTATCGGTCCGGGGGTTCGAGAATGAGCAGTTCTTC.

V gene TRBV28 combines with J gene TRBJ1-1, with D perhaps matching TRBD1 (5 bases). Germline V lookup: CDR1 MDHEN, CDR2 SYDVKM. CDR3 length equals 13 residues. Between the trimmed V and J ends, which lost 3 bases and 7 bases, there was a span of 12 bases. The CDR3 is CASSFRGSLEAFF. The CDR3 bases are TGTGCCAGCAGTTTTCGGGGGTCCCTTGAAGCTTTCTTT.

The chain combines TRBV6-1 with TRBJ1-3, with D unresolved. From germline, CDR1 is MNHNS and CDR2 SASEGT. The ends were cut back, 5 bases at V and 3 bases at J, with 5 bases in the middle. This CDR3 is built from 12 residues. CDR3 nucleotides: TGTGCCAGCAGTCGGAGTGGAAACACCATATATTTT. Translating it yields CASSRSGNTIYF.

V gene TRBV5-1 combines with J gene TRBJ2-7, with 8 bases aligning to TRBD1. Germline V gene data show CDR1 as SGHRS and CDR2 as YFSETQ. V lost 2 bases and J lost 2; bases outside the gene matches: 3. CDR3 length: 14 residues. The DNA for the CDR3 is TGCGCCAGCAGCTTCCGGGACAGGACCTACGAGCAGTACTTC. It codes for CASSFRDRTYEQYF.

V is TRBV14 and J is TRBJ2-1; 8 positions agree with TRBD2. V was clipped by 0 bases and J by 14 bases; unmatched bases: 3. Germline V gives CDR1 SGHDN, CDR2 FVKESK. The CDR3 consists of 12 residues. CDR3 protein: CASSQDPGLEFF. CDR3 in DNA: TGTGCCAGCAGCCAAGACCCGGGACTAGAGTTCTTC.

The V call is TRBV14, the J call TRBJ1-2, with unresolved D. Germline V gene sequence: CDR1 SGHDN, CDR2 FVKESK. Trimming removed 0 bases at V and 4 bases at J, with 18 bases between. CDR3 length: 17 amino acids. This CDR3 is CASSQDQPGSSIYGYTF. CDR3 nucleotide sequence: TGTGCCAGCAGCCAAGATCAACCCGGGAGCAGTATCTATGGCTACACCTTC.

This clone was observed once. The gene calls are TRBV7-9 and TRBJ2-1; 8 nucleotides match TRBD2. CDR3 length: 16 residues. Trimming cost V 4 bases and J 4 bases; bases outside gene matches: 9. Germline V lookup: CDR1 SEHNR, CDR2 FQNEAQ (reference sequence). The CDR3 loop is CASSSLTQRGYNEQFF. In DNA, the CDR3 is TGTGCCAGCAGCTCCTTAACCCAGCGGGGGTACAATGAGCAGTTCTTC.

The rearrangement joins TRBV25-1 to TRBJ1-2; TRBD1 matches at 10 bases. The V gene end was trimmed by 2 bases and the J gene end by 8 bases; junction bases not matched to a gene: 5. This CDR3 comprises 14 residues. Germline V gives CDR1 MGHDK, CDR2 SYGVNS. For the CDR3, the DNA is TGTGCCAGCAGTGAAGGGACAGGGGCTCGAGGCTACACCTTC. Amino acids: CASSEGTGARGYTF.

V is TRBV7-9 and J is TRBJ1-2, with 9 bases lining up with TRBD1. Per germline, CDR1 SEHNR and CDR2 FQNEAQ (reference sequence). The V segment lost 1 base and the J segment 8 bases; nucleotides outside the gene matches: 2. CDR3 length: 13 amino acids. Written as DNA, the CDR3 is TGTGCCAGCAGCTTAGGGGACAGGGCGGGCTACACCTTC. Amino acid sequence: CASSLGDRAGYTF. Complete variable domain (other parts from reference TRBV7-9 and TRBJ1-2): DTGVSQNPRHKITKRGQNVTFRCDPISEHNRLYWYRQTLGQGPEFLTYFQNEAQLEKSRLLSDRFSAERPKGSFSTLEIQRTEQGDSAMYLCASSLGDRAGYTFGSGTRLTVV.

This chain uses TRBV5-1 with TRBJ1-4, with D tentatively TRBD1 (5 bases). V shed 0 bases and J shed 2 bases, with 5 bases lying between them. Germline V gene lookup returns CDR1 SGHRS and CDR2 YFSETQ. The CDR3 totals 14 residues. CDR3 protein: CASSLGQTNEKLFF. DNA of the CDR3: TGCGCCAGCAGCTTGGGACAGACTAATGAAAAACTGTTTTTT.

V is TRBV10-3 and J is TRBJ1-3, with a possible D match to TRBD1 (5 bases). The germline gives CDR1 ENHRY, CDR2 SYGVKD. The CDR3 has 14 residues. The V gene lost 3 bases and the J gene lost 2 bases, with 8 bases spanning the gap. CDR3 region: CAISERGAGNTIYF. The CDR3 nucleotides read TGTGCCATCAGTGAACGGGGGGCTGGAAACACCATATATTTT.

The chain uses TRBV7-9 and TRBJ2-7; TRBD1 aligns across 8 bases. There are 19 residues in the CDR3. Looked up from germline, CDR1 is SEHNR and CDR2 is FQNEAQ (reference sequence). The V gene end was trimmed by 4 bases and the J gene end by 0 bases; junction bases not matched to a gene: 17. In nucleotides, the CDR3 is TGTGCCAGCAGCTACATCTTCGCCGGACAGGGTGTGGCCTCCTACGAGCAGTACTTC. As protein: CASSYIFAGQGVASYEQYF.

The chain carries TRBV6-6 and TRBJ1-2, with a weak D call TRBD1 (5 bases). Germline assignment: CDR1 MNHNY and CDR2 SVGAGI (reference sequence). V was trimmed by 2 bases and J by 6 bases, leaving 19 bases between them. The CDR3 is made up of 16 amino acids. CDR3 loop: CASSYTRDPGEDGYTF. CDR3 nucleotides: TGTGCCAGCAGTTACACCCGGGACCCGGGGGAGGATGGCTACACCTTC.

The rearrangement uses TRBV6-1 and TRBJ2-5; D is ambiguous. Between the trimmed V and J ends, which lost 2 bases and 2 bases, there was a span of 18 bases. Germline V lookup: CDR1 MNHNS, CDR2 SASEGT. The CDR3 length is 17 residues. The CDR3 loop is CASSERMVLTRQETQYF. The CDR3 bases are TGTGCCAGCAGTGAACGAATGGTTTTGACGAGGCAAGAGACCCAGTACTTC.

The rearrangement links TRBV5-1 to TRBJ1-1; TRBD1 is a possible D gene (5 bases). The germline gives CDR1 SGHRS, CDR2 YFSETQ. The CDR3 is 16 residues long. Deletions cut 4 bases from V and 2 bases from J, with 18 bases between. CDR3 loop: CASSPVKDSPNTEAFF. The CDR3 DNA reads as TGCGCCAGCAGCCCGGTGAAAGACAGCCCCAACACTGAAGCTTTCTTT.

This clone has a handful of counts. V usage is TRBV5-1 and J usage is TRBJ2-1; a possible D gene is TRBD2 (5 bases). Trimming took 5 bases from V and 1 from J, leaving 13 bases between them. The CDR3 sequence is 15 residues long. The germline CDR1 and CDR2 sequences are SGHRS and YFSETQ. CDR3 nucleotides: TGCGCCAGCAGAACGGGAAGAGGGTCCTACAATGAGCAGTTCTTC. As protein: CASRTGRGSYNEQFF.